This T cell receptor beta chain derives from a study of cytomegalovirus exposure and HLA in healthy donors. The overall study: Researchers previously reported finding about 110 million unique TCR beta sequences from roughly 180 million T cells. Study-level results: Cytomegalovirus association was assigned to about 180 TCR beta chains.

Researchers ran the PCR with 60 Vbeta and 13 Jbeta primers. The data were produced by immunoSEQ multiplex PCR, yet TCRdb's version contains in-frame clones alone and is incomplete. The table has 100,000 or so clones, around three quarters seen once. This clone was seen more than once but under ten times. What it binds is not known. This CDR3 has 15 amino acids. V was shortened by 6 bases and J by 2 bases, with 16 bases between the two germline ends. Germline CDR1 reads KGHSH; CDR2 reads LQKENI. The material sequenced was PBMCs. The receptor was isolated from a man aged 25 to 40 in good health and CMV-seropositive. The chain carries TRBV18 and TRBJ1-1; perhaps TRBD1 as D (6 bases). CDR3 loop: CASSLGAGANTEAFF. The DNA of the CDR3 is TGTGCCAGCTCCCTGGGGGCAGGGGCAAACACTGAAGCTTTCTTT.